These T cell receptor beta chains were read from a single sample in a study of blood T cells in healthy people across ages. MiXCR, applied by TCRdb to the 5' RACE reads, yields one record per CDR3 protein. The data show 600,000 or so distinct CDR3 sequences, roughly 43% seen once. Material: blood. The receptors come from a man at least 80 years old in good health. Each CDR3 is given with its conserved first and last residue. The D gene is left open where the match is weak. A row's size may be missing; if present it is once, few, many or a size class.

D gene	V gene	J gene	clone size	CDR3 protein	CDR3 DNA
TRBD2	TRBV20-1	TRBJ2-1	NA	CSVLSGRGYNEQFF	TGCAGTGTTCTTAGCGGGAGGGGATACAATGAGCAGTTCTTC
NA	TRBV12-3/TRBV12-4	TRBJ1-5	few	CASARDTLNQPQHF	TGTGCCAGTGCCCGGGACACACTAAATCAGCCCCAGCATTTT
NA	TRBV4-2	TRBJ2-1	few	CASSQDVLQRAAEQFF	TGTGCCAGCAGCCAAGATGTGCTCCAGCGGGCGGCTGAGCAGTTCTTC
TRBD2	TRBV7-3	TRBJ2-3	NA	CASSLRLAGDTQYF	TGTGCCAGCAGCTTACGACTAGCTGGAGATACGCAGTATTTT
NA	TRBV7-9	TRBJ2-1	NA	CASTPGTPDKGKQFF	TGTGCCAGCACTCCCGGGACCCCCGACAAAGGGAAGCAGTTCTTC
TRBD1	TRBV3-1	TRBJ1-1	NA	CASSPSTGGEAFF	TGTGCCAGCAGCCCATCGACAGGGGGTGAAGCTTTCTTT
NA	TRBV7-2	TRBJ2-5	NA	CASSPVTRGRTQYF	TGTGCCAGCAGCCCTGTGACTAGGGGCCGGACCCAGTACTTC
NA	TRBV20-1	TRBJ2-7	NA	CSAKLGGGNEQYF	TGCAGTGCTAAATTGGGTGGGGGGAACGAGCAGTACTTC
NA	TRBV12-3/TRBV12-4	TRBJ2-5	NA	CASWSGLRQETQYF	TGTGCCAGCTGGTCTGGACTCCGGCAAGAGACCCAGTACTTC
NA	TRBV4-3	TRBJ2-2	NA	CASSQVAAGELFF	TGCGCCAGCAGCCAAGTAGCGGCCGGGGAGCTGTTTTTT
NA	TRBV7-3	TRBJ2-3	NA	CASSLVASRVDTQYF	TGTGCCAGCAGCTTAGTGGCCAGCCGGGTAGATACGCAGTATTTT
TRBD2	TRBV7-9	TRBJ2-3	NA	CASSVTAGGRTDTQYF	TGTGCCAGCAGCGTTACAGCGGGAGGTCGGACAGATACGCAGTATTTT
NA	TRBV29-1	TRBJ2-3	NA	CSVEGAATIDTQYF	TGCAGCGTTGAGGGGGCAGCCACCATAGATACGCAGTATTTT
NA	TRBV20-1	TRBJ1-2	NA	CSASSPLRGYTF	TGCAGTGCTAGTAGCCCGTTACGGGGCTACACCTTC
TRBD1	TRBV7-9	TRBJ1-4	NA	CASAGQGFERLFF	TGTGCCTCAGCCGGACAGGGGTTTGAAAGACTGTTTTTT
NA	TRBV20-1	TRBJ2-5	few	CSARDRRGQETQYF	TGCAGTGCTAGAGATAGACGTGGACAAGAGACCCAGTACTTC
NA	TRBV3-1	TRBJ2-5	NA	CASSQEPPARETQYF	TGTGCCAGCAGCCAAGAACCCCCCGCGCGGGAGACCCAGTACTTC
NA	TRBV25-1	TRBJ2-3	NA	CASSEDGPGTDTQYF	TGTGCCAGCAGTGAGGATGGACCGGGAACAGATACGCAGTATTTT
TRBD1	TRBV30	TRBJ1-5	NA	CAWSGQGNQPQHF	TGTGCCTGGAGTGGACAGGGGAATCAGCCCCAGCATTTT
NA	TRBV7-2	TRBJ2-1	NA	CASSFGQSSSYNEQFF	TGTGCCAGCAGCTTCGGACAGTCTAGCTCCTACAATGAGCAGTTCTTC
NA	TRBV20-1	TRBJ2-7	few	CSARDQNGRRERPYEQYF	TGCAGTGCTAGAGATCAGAACGGCAGACGGGAGAGGCCCTACGAGCAGTACTTC
NA	TRBV14	TRBJ2-1	NA	CASSQVAPDSDSYNEQFF	TGTGCCAGCAGCCAAGTCGCTCCGGACAGTGACTCCTACAATGAGCAGTTCTTC
TRBD2	TRBV4-3	TRBJ2-1	NA	CASSQGGSGGLNYNEQFF	TGCGCCAGCAGCCAGGGCGGTAGCGGGGGTCTAAACTACAATGAGCAGTTCTTC
NA	TRBV30	TRBJ2-7	few	CAWERRTTYEQYF	TGTGCCTGGGAGAGACGGACCACCTACGAGCAGTACTTC
TRBD1	TRBV7-9	TRBJ1-5	many	CASSSQGAGNQPQHF	TGTGCCAGCAGCTCCCAGGGGGCTGGCAATCAGCCCCAGCATTTT
NA	TRBV7-9	TRBJ2-7	many	CASSLAGGSEEQYF	TGTGCCAGCAGCTTAGCGGGAGGAAGTGAAGAGCAGTACTTC
NA	TRBV28	TRBJ2-1	few	CATRQDEQFF	TGTGCCACCCGGCAGGATGAGCAGTTCTTC
TRBD1	TRBV11-3	TRBJ2-1	NA	CASSLGQGARNEQFF	TGTGCCAGCAGCCTCGGACAGGGGGCGAGAAATGAGCAGTTCTTC
NA	TRBV5-1	TRBJ1-2	few	CASSWGRENYGYTF	TGCGCCAGCAGCTGGGGACGGGAGAACTATGGCTACACCTTC
TRBD2	TRBV9	TRBJ2-3	few	CASGLADTDTQYF	TGTGCCAGTGGACTAGCGGACACAGATACGCAGTATTTT
TRBD1	TRBV5-5	TRBJ2-1	few	CASSLAGQSYNEQFF	TGTGCCAGCAGCTTGGCGGGACAGTCCTACAATGAGCAGTTCTTC
NA	TRBV20-1	TRBJ2-3	NA	CSARAGVTDTQYF	TGCAGTGCTAGAGCGGGAGTGACAGATACGCAGTATTTT
NA	TRBV6-2/TRBV6-3	TRBJ1-2	few	CASSYWTSEYGYTF	TGTGCCAGCAGCTACTGGACCTCTGAGTATGGCTACACCTTC
NA	TRBV6-5	TRBJ2-5	few	CASSYRGTQYF	TGTGCCAGCAGTTATAGGGGGACCCAGTACTTC
TRBD2	TRBV20-1	TRBJ2-2	NA	CSARDRTRAAAGELFF	TGCAGTGCTAGAGACAGGACTAGGGCAGCGGCCGGGGAGCTGTTTTTT
TRBD1	TRBV18	TRBJ2-3	NA	CASSITGGTSTDTQYF	TGTGCCAGCTCAATCACAGGGGGTACGAGCACAGATACGCAGTATTTT
NA	TRBV12-5	TRBJ2-7	few	CASGLVLSVLAAYEQYF	TGTGCTAGTGGTTTGGTATTGTCCGTACTAGCTGCCTACGAGCAGTACTTC
TRBD1	TRBV5-1	TRBJ1-6	NA	CASSPGQGARVFGSPLHF	TGCGCCAGCAGCCCTGGACAGGGGGCGCGGGTCTTCGGTTCACCCCTCCACTTT
TRBD1	TRBV29-1	TRBJ2-3	NA	CSVKTGQSTDTQYF	TGCAGCGTCAAGACGGGACAGAGCACAGATACGCAGTATTTT
NA	TRBV7-3	TRBJ2-1	few	CASSLGGIYNEQFF	TGTGCCAGCAGCTTAGGGGGAATCTACAATGAGCAGTTCTTC
TRBD2	TRBV10-3	TRBJ2-1	NA	CAIKEREVTVLSNEQFF	TGTGCCATCAAAGAGCGGGAGGTGACGGTTTTATCCAATGAGCAGTTCTTC
TRBD1	TRBV6-2/TRBV6-3	TRBJ1-1	NA	CASTHRGGNTEAFF	TGTGCCAGCACCCACAGGGGAGGAAACACTGAAGCTTTCTTT
NA	TRBV5-1	TRBJ1-2	few	CASSFGRGYGYTF	TGCGCCAGCAGCTTTGGCAGGGGCTATGGCTACACCTTC
NA	TRBV7-2	TRBJ1-5	once	CASSQGPSRGQPQHF	TGTGCCAGCAGTCAGGGACCTTCTCGCGGGCAGCCCCAGCATTTT
NA	TRBV20-1	TRBJ1-1	NA	CSARGAMNTEAFF	TGCAGTGCTAGAGGGGCCATGAACACTGAAGCTTTCTTT
NA	TRBV6-6	TRBJ1-4	NA	CASSWAGNEKLFF	TGTGCCAGCAGTTGGGCGGGAAATGAAAAACTGTTTTTT
NA	TRBV11-2	TRBJ2-5	NA	CASSFRAGLRLETQYF	TGTGCCAGCAGCTTTAGGGCGGGATTAAGACTGGAGACCCAGTACTTC
NA	TRBV20-1	TRBJ2-3	NA	CSASGQDTQYF	TGCAGTGCTAGCGGGCAAGATACGCAGTATTTT
NA	TRBV2	TRBJ1-2	NA	CASSVGAGLINYGYTF	TGTGCCAGCAGCGTCGGGGCAGGGCTTATCAACTATGGCTACACCTTC
TRBD1	TRBV27	TRBJ1-2	NA	CASSSALDRGLHGYTF	TGTGCCAGCAGTTCCGCGTTGGACAGGGGGTTGCACGGCTACACCTTC
TRBD1	TRBV5-1	TRBJ2-7	once	CASSPGQLQPSYEQYF	TGCGCCAGCAGCCCGGGACAGCTTCAACCTTCCTACGAGCAGTACTTC
TRBD1	TRBV29-1	TRBJ1-1	few	CSVELGTGVFEAFF	TGCAGCGTTGAGTTAGGGACAGGGGTTTTTGAAGCTTTCTTT
NA	TRBV10-3	TRBJ2-7	NA	CAISDRGMSEQYF	TGTGCCATCAGTGATAGGGGAATGAGCGAGCAGTACTTC
NA	TRBV25-1	TRBJ2-4	few	CASSETGATASRESIQYF	TGTGCCAGCAGTGAAACGGGGGCGACTGCTAGCCGGGAAAGCATTCAGTACTTC
NA	TRBV3-1	TRBJ2-1	NA	CASSQAGGAAYNEQFF	TGTGCCAGCAGCCAAGCGGGCGGAGCCGCCTACAATGAGCAGTTCTTC
TRBD1	TRBV29-1	TRBJ2-7	few	CSVGYTGGDEQYF	TGCAGCGTTGGGTATACAGGGGGTGATGAGCAGTACTTC
NA	TRBV12-3/TRBV12-4	TRBJ2-5	NA	CASSLMTGPQETQYF	TGTGCCAGCAGTTTAATGACGGGGCCTCAAGAGACCCAGTACTTC
TRBD2	TRBV20-1	TRBJ2-3	NA	CSARAPGLAGPTDTQYF	TGCAGTGCTAGAGCACCCGGACTAGCGGGACCCACAGATACGCAGTATTTT
NA	TRBV7-9	TRBJ2-3	NA	CASSLVDNTQYF	TGTGCCAGCAGCTTAGTCGATAATACGCAGTATTTT
TRBD1	TRBV5-1	TRBJ2-1	NA	CASSPTGTGKNEQFF	TGCGCCAGCAGCCCGACCGGGACAGGGAAAAATGAGCAGTTCTTC